The 15 T cell receptor beta chains listed next were all sequenced from one sample in a study of blood T cell repertoires in COVID-19. Clones were read by immunoSEQ multiplex PCR, and TCRdb kept only the in-frame ones, dropping some. The sample consists of roughly 71,000 clones, about 80% of them appearing once. Sequencing was performed on peripheral blood. Every receptor here comes from a man between 70 and 80 years old who had recovered from COVID-19.

This sequence joins TRBV18 and TRBJ1-6; tentatively, D is TRBD1 (6 bases). The germline V and J ends were trimmed by 6 bases and 10 bases, with 16 bases remaining between them. Germline-derived CDR1 and CDR2 are KGHSH and LQKENI. This CDR3 has 14 amino acids. CDR3 nucleotides: TGTGCCAGCTCGCTACCCCTCAGGGGCTCACCCCTCCACTTT. Amino acids: CASSLPLRGSPLHF.

This clone was seen only once. This rearrangement joins TRBV5-1 to TRBJ2-3; possible D gene TRBD2, 5 bases. Trimming took off 2 bases at V and 1 base at J, with 11 bases between the two ends. Germline loops: CDR1 SGHRS, CDR2 YFSETQ. The CDR3 extends over 15 amino acids. This chain's CDR3 is CASSFRRGGTDTQYF. The DNA of the CDR3 is TGCGCCAGCAGCTTCCGACGGGGTGGCACAGATACGCAGTATTTT.

The chain couples TRBV5-1 to TRBJ1-1; possible D gene TRBD1, 6 bases. The V and J ends lost 6 bases and 3 bases respectively, with 18 bases between them. Germline CDR1 and CDR2: SGHRS and YFSETQ. CDR3 size: 15 residues. In nucleotides, the CDR3 is TGCGCCAGCATGGGCACATCCAAGGGGGACACTGAAGCTTTCTTT. It specifies CASMGTSKGDTEAFF.

This chain joins TRBV2 and TRBJ2-5, with D possibly TRBD1 on 6 matching bases. This CDR3 spans 14 amino acids. V shed 8 bases and J shed 2 bases, with 15 bases lying between them. Germline CDR1 SNHLY, CDR2 FYNNEI. The CDR3 loop is CASLEGDVQETQYF. The DNA of the CDR3 is TGTGCCAGCCTCGAGGGGGACGTGCAAGAGACCCAGTACTTC.

The CDR3 DNA follows: TGTGCCAGCAGTTTAGGGCAGTCAAAGGGCTACACCTTC. The encoded protein is CASSLGQSKGYTF. The V gene is TRBV12-3 or TRBV12-4, the J gene TRBJ1-2; D remains unclear. The CDR3 consists of 13 residues. The V gene lost 1 base and the J gene lost 8 bases, with 11 bases spanning the gap.

The chain recombines TRBV7-2 with TRBJ1-3; D unclear. This CDR3 comprises 16 residues. V lost 2 bases, J lost 0 bases, and 11 bases lay in between. The germline V gene encodes CDR1 SGHTA and CDR2 FQGNSA. The CDR3 sequence is CASSLRVAGSGNTIYF. CDR3 coding DNA: TGTGCCAGCAGCTTACGGGTTGCTGGCTCTGGAAACACCATATATTTT.

V gene TRBV7-9 combines with J gene TRBJ2-3; perhaps TRBD1 as D (7 bases). CDR1 is SEHNR, CDR2 FQNEAQ, per germline (reference sequence). The CDR3 spans 15 residues. The V and J ends lost 5 bases and 4 bases respectively, with 16 bases between them. The CDR3 nucleotides are TGTGCCAGCAGCGCCCAGGGGGGACGGGCAGATACGCAGTATTTT. It encodes CASSAQGGRADTQYF.

The chain has TRBV4-3 and TRBJ1-5; D might be TRBD1 (5 bases). Germline loops: CDR1 LGHNA, CDR2 YSLEER. The V end was cut by 1 base, the J end by 3 bases, with 10 bases between. There are 15 residues in the CDR3. CDR3 protein: CASSQGQSNNQPQHF. In DNA, the CDR3 is TGCGCCAGCAGCCAAGGACAGTCCAACAATCAGCCCCAGCATTTT.

This clone has a handful of counts. The gene calls are TRBV2 and TRBJ1-6, with TRBD1 identical over 9 bases. Looked up from germline, CDR1 is SNHLY and CDR2 is FYNNEI. V lost 7 bases to trimming and J lost 10 bases; unmatched junction nucleotides: 8. The CDR3 has 14 amino acids. The CDR3 reads CASTVGQGQSPLHF. CDR3 nucleotide sequence: TGTGCCAGCACTGTGGGACAGGGACAATCACCCCTCCACTTT.

This chain uses TRBV4-3 with TRBJ1-3; D is unclear. V was shortened by 1 base and J by 4 bases, with 11 bases between the two germline ends. The CDR3 consists of 15 residues. Germline-derived CDR1 and CDR2 are LGHNA and YSLEER. Written as DNA, the CDR3 is TGCGCCAGCAGCCAAGGAACAGCCAAGGGAAACACCATATATTTT. This translates into CASSQGTAKGNTIYF.

This chain links TRBV7-2 with TRBJ2-7, with D tentatively TRBD2 (5 bases). The V and J ends lost 1 base and 3 bases respectively, with 7 bases between them. The CDR3 loop spans 13 amino acids. The germline gives CDR1 SGHTA, CDR2 FQGNSA. The CDR3 loop reads CASSLDGNYEQYF. DNA for the CDR3: TGTGCCAGCAGCTTAGACGGGAACTACGAGCAGTACTTC.

V is TRBV18 and J is TRBJ1-1; D is uncertain. Trimming cost V 2 bases and J 1 base, with 8 bases left between them. The CDR3 covers 14 residues. The V gene's germline CDR1 is KGHSH and CDR2 LQKENI. The CDR3 loop reads CASSPTRENTEAFF. The DNA of the CDR3 is TGTGCCAGCTCACCAACCCGGGAGAACACTGAAGCTTTCTTT.

This clone has just a few counts. CDR3 in DNA: TGCAGCGCTACGACACGAGCAAACTATGGCTACACCTTC. Its translation: CSATTRANYGYTF. This chain uses TRBV29-1 with TRBJ1-2; no definite D call. V was shortened by 7 bases and J by 2 bases, with 14 bases between the two germline ends. Germline CDR1 reads SQVTM; CDR2 reads ANQGSEA. The CDR3 is 13 residues long. Complete variable domain (other parts from reference TRBV29-1 and TRBJ1-2): SAVISQKPSRDICQRGTSLTIQCQVDSQVTMMFWYRQQPGQSLTLIATANQGSEATYESGFVIDKFPISRPNLTFSTLTVSNMSPEDSSIYLCSATTRANYGYTFGSGTRLTVV.

The rearrangement joins TRBV29-1 to TRBJ2-7; 13 bases fit TRBD2. V was pared by 7 bases and J by 5 bases, with 11 bases of the junction left unmatched. Germline V gene sequence: CDR1 SQVTM, CDR2 ANQGSEA. CDR3 length equals 15 residues. The chain's CDR3 is CSARPGTSGKNEQYF. In DNA, the CDR3 is TGCAGCGCCCGCCCCGGGACTAGCGGGAAAAACGAGCAGTACTTC.

The chain employs TRBV5-4 and TRBJ2-3; a weak D match, TRBD2 (6 bases). The CDR3 extends over 14 amino acids. The germline V and J ends were trimmed by 4 bases and 0 bases, with 9 bases remaining between them. Germline V gene sequence: CDR1 SGHNT, CDR2 YYREEE (reference sequence). The DNA of the CDR3 is TGTGCCAGCAGCCAGGACTATAGCACAGATACGCAGTATTTT. Translation gives CASSQDYSTDTQYF.